This T cell receptor beta chain was obtained from a study of blood T cell repertoires in COVID-19. Looking at the study overall: Sites in the United States, Italy and Spain provided acute and convalescent COVID-19 samples. Sources were T cells, B-cell-depleted T cells, or PBMCs; the material itself was cDNA or gDNA.

Here immunoSEQ multiplex PCR was the method, and the copy in TCRdb shows in-frame clones only, minus some. The sample contains around 300,000 clones, 88% of which appear only once. Recovery meant two consecutive negative NP/OP PCR tests, professional clearance, or resolved symptoms. CDR3 length: 18 amino acids. Germline V gives CDR1 SGHRS, CDR2 YFSETQ. The V and J ends lost 4 bases and 4 bases respectively, with 26 bases between them. The chain is built from TRBV5-1 and TRBJ2-5, with D possibly being TRBD1 (7 bases). Sequencing was carried out using PBMCs or T cells enriched from blood (not recorded which). The receptor was isolated from a woman under 40 who had recovered from COVID-19. This CDR3 is CASSATGTAAMEGETQYF. CDR3 DNA: TGCGCCAGCAGCGCAACCGGGACAGCGGCCATGGAGGGAGAGACCCAGTACTTC.